The 28 T cell receptor beta chains reported below all come from one sample, sequenced in a study of CD8+ T cells in alopecia areata. Sequencing templates came from extracted RNA that was reverse transcribed into cDNA. Clones were sequenced by immunoSEQ multiplex PCR, and TCRdb holds only the in-frame ones, with some missing. Found here are a few hundred thousand clones, less than 45% of them singletons; the top ten hold roughly 0.5%. Treatment reported: oral pan-JAK inhibitor, 5-10 mg twice daily. This specimen consisted of CD4+ T cells sorted from blood, obtained between weeks 30 and 35, from a patient treated with tofacitinib. The receptors here all came from a human donor with alopecia areata.

This rearrangement joins TRBV6-5 to TRBJ2-5; TRBD1 is a possible D gene (6 bases). Matching the DNA end better, TRBJ2-7 makes the J call doubtful. CDR1 and CDR2 from the germline V gene are MNHEY and SVGAGI. The CDR3 has 14 amino acids. The DNA for the CDR3 is TGTGCCAGCAGAAGCGGACAGAGCTCCTACGAGCAGTACTTC. It encodes CASRSGQSSYEQYF.

This sequence joins TRBV27 and TRBJ2-1, with D maybe TRBD1 (6 bases). CDR3 length equals 18 residues. CDR1 is MNHEY and CDR2 is SMNVEV in the germline V gene (reference sequence). Trimming took off 5 bases at V and 3 bases at J, with 23 bases between the two ends. As DNA, the CDR3 is TGTGCCAGCAGTGAGACAGGACAGCTAGTTTTCGGCTACAATGAGCAGTTCTTC. Protein sequence: CASSETGQLVFGYNEQFF.

The chain carries TRBV9 and TRBJ2-3, with TRBD1 matching over 12 bases. V lost 4 bases and J lost 4; bases outside the gene matches: 4. The CDR3 sequence is 15 residues long. In germline, CDR1 is SGDLS, CDR2 YYNGEE. CDR3 amino acids: CASSRGQGAPDTQYF. CDR3 DNA: TGTGCCAGCAGCCGGGGACAGGGGGCCCCAGATACGCAGTATTTT. The whole variable domain, filled in from reference TRBV9 and TRBJ2-3, reads DSGVTQTPKHLITATGQRVTLRCSPRSGDLSVYWYQQSLDQGLQFLIQYYNGEERAKGNILERFSAQQFPDLHSELNLSSLELGDSALYFCASSRGQGAPDTQYFGPGTRLTVL.

The V gene is TRBV15, the J gene TRBJ2-5; 7 bases are shared with TRBD2. CDR1 and CDR2 from the germline V gene are LNHNV and YYDKDF (reference sequence). Unmatched junction bases numbered 5, after V lost 0 bases and J lost 10 bases. The CDR3 has 13 residues. In DNA, the CDR3 is TGTGCCACCAGCAGAGATAGAGGCGGGAGCCAGTACTTC. Protein: CATSRDRGGSQYF.

The rearrangement uses TRBV5-1 and TRBJ2-3; perhaps TRBD2 as D (6 bases). The CDR3 is 16 amino acids. The ends were cut back, 0 bases at V and 0 bases at J, with 11 bases in the middle. Germline V gene lookup returns CDR1 SGHRS and CDR2 YFSETQ. The CDR3 region has the DNA TGCGCCAGCAGCTTGGTTGGGCTAGCGAGCACAGATACGCAGTATTTT. Protein sequence: CASSLVGLASTDTQYF.

This rearrangement joins TRBV7-9 to TRBJ2-5; D not resolved. Germline CDR1 SEHNR, CDR2 FQNEAQ (reference sequence). Between the trimmed V and J ends, which lost 3 bases and 1 base, there was a span of 6 bases. The CDR3 totals 13 residues. CDR3 region: CASSFYGQETQYF. CDR3 nucleotide sequence: TGTGCCAGCAGCTTTTACGGCCAAGAGACCCAGTACTTC.

The rearrangement uses TRBV5-4 and TRBJ2-3; D remains ambiguous. Looked up from germline, CDR1 is SGHNT and CDR2 is YYREEE (reference sequence). V was clipped by 6 bases and J by 8 bases, with 19 bases between them. The CDR3 loop spans 14 amino acids. The DNA for the CDR3 is TGTGCCAGCAACGACCGGACGGCCTTTGGTACGCAGTATTTT. Translating gives CASNDRTAFGTQYF.

This clone was observed a few times. J is TRBJ2-5 and V is TRBV15, with D uncertain. The assigned J gene may be wrong: the sequence end matches TRBJ2-7 better. The CDR3 consists of 16 residues. Germline-derived CDR1 and CDR2 are LNHNV and YYDKDF (reference sequence). The CDR3 loop is CATSRDKGLNSYEQYF. CDR3 in DNA: TGTGCCACCAGCAGAGATAAAGGATTGAATTCCTACGAGCAGTACTTC.

This clone has a count of ten or more. The chain carries TRBV6-6 and TRBJ2-1, with 10 bases that match TRBD2. J lost 1 base, V lost 6 bases, and 6 bases had no gene match. The CDR3 has 16 amino acids. CDR1 and CDR2 (germline): MNHNY, SVGAGI (reference sequence). The CDR3 sequence: CASRYLAGVSYNEQFF. For the CDR3, the DNA is TGTGCCAGCAGGTATCTAGCGGGAGTATCCTACAATGAGCAGTTCTTC.

The chain uses TRBV5-1 and TRBJ2-5; TRBD2 agrees at 7 bases. The trim removed 3 bases at V and 3 bases at J, leaving 8 bases unmatched. Germline CDR1 SGHRS, CDR2 YFSETQ. The CDR3 runs to 15 residues. In nucleotides, the CDR3 is TGCGCCAGCAGCTCCAGACTAGCAGCTGAAGAGACCCAGTACTTC. Translating it yields CASSSRLAAEETQYF.

This rearrangement joins TRBV6-6 to TRBJ2-7; 10 bases match TRBD2. Trimming removed 2 bases from V and 3 bases from J; junction bases left unmatched: 7. Per the germline V gene, CDR1 is MNHNY and CDR2 is SVGAGI (reference sequence). The CDR3 runs to 16 residues. CDR3 sequence (DNA): TGTGCCAGCAGTTACCGAGCCGGGACTAGCGACTACGAGCAGTACTTC. It specifies CASSYRAGTSDYEQYF.

This clone was seen repeatedly, ten times or more. This chain uses TRBV2 with TRBJ2-3; the match to TRBD2 covers 10 bases. The V and J ends lost 6 bases and 3 bases, in that order; junction bases with no gene match: 9. Looked up from germline, CDR1 is SNHLY and CDR2 is FYNNEI. This CDR3 contains 16 residues. The CDR3 DNA reads TGTGCCAGCAGCCCGAGCGGGGGGGGCTCGACAGATACGCAGTATTTT. This gives the protein CASSPSGGGSTDTQYF.

This clone has ten or more counts. The rearrangement links TRBV7-9 to TRBJ2-4; D gene ambiguous. Trimming left V 1 base short and J 8 bases short, with 15 bases between. This CDR3 comprises 15 residues. Germline-derived CDR1 and CDR2 are SEHNR and FQNEAQ (reference sequence). CDR3 in DNA: TGTGCCAGCAGCTTAGGGACCACAAAAGATGACATTCAGTACTTC. It is translated as CASSLGTTKDDIQYF.

The chain combines TRBV7-3 with TRBJ1-1; D is possibly TRBD1 (5 bases). Germline CDR1 and CDR2: SGHTA and FQGTGA. V shed 5 bases and J shed 5 bases, with 12 bases lying between them. There are 13 residues in the CDR3. CDR3 coding DNA: TGTGCCAGCAGCACCGACAGCCGGACTGAAGCTTTCTTT. It encodes CASSTDSRTEAFF.

The chain links TRBV11-2 to TRBJ1-6; tentative D call: TRBD1 (5 bases). Germline V CDR1 and CDR2: SGHAT, FQNNGV. The V gene lost 1 base and the J gene lost 6 bases, with 7 bases spanning the gap. The CDR3 loop spans 14 amino acids. The CDR3 DNA is TGTGCCAGCAGCTTAGTCGGGGGTAATTCACCCCTCCACTTT. Translating gives CASSLVGGNSPLHF.

This sequence joins TRBV29-1 and TRBJ1-4; no reliable D call. Trimming removed 6 bases at V and 8 bases at J, with 19 bases between. This CDR3 is 14 amino acids long. From germline, CDR1 is SQVTM and CDR2 ANQGSEA. CDR3 sequence reads: CSVKPGSSSEKLFF. DNA of the CDR3: TGCAGCGTAAAACCGGGATCATCGAGCGAAAAACTGTTTTTT.

The V and J genes are TRBV6-1 and TRBJ2-7; D is tentatively TRBD1 or TRBD2 (5 bases each). V lost 11 bases and J lost 1, with 12 bases in between. Germline CDR1 is MNHNS and CDR2 is SASEGT. This CDR3 contains 12 residues. In nucleotides, the CDR3 is TGTGCCTCGGGACGTGGATCCTACGAGCAGTACTTC. Its translation: CASGRGSYEQYF.

This clone was detected a few times. The V call is TRBV29-1, the J call TRBJ2-1; TRBD2 aligns across 13 bases. The CDR3 is made up of 13 amino acids. Germline V gene lookup returns CDR1 SQVTM and CDR2 ANQGSEA. With 8 bases clipped from V and 9 bases from J, the junction kept 7 bases outside the gene matches. CDR3 nucleotides: TGCAGCCTAGGGACTAGCGGGGCGCTTGAGCAGTTCTTC. This encodes CSLGTSGALEQFF.

Only a few counts were recorded for this clone. The chain employs TRBV2 and TRBJ1-2; D is ambiguous. Germline loops: CDR1 SNHLY, CDR2 FYNNEI. CDR3 length: 11 residues. Trimming shortened V by 3 bases and J by 5 bases, and 4 bases separated the two germline ends. The CDR3 here is CASSERYGYTF. The DNA of the CDR3 is TGTGCCAGCAGTGAGCGGTATGGCTACACCTTC. The complete variable domain, with remaining parts taken from reference TRBV2 and TRBJ1-2, reads EPEVTQTPSHQVTQMGQEVILRCVPISNHLYFYWYRQILGQKVEFLVSFYNNEISEKSEIFDDQFSVERPDGSNFTLKIRSTKLEDSAMYFCASSERYGYTFGSGTRLTVV.

This clone is a singleton in its sample. J is TRBJ2-1 and V is TRBV5-1; D call uncertain. CDR1 is SGHRS and CDR2 is YFSETQ in the germline V gene. The CDR3 extends over 16 amino acids. Trimming shortened V by 0 bases and J by 0 bases, and 10 bases separated the two germline ends. The DNA for the CDR3 is TGCGCCAGCAGCTTGGACGCTACGAGCTCCTACAATGAGCAGTTCTTC. It encodes CASSLDATSSYNEQFF.

This chain links TRBV7-8 with TRBJ2-3, with TRBD1 as a possible D gene (6 bases). Germline CDR1 and CDR2: SGHVS and FQNEAQ. There are 17 residues in the CDR3. V was clipped by 0 bases and J by 2 bases, with 15 bases between them. The CDR3, as DNA: TGTGCCAGCAGCTTAGCACCGGGACAACTCCTCACAGATACGCAGTATTTT. It translates to CASSLAPGQLLTDTQYF.

Notes on this clone: Within the sample, other DNA sequences also encode this same CDR3. The chain combines TRBV29-1 with TRBJ1-1, with unresolved D. Germline CDR1 is SQVTM and CDR2 is ANQGSEA. This CDR3 spans 13 amino acids. The ends were cut back, 3 bases at V and 0 bases at J, with 8 bases in the middle. This CDR3 is CSVEGVLNTEAFF. The CDR3 bases are TGCAGCGTTGAGGGAGTTCTGAACACTGAAGCTTTCTTT.

There are a few counts of this clone. V and J are TRBV19 and TRBJ1-1; no clear D gene. The CDR3 is 15 amino acids. Trimming took 3 bases from V and 2 from J, leaving 13 bases between them. Germline V gene data show CDR1 as LNHDA and CDR2 as SQIVND (reference sequence). CDR3 sequence (DNA): TGTGCCAGTAGTATCGCACGGACCGCTAACACTGAAGCTTTCTTT. Its protein product is CASSIARTANTEAFF. Complete variable domain (other parts from reference TRBV19 and TRBJ1-1): DGGITQSPKYLFRKEGQNVTLSCEQNLNHDAMYWYRQDPGQGLRLIYYSQIVNDFQKGDIAEGYSVSREKKESFPLTVTSAQKNPTAFYLCASSIARTANTEAFFGQGTRLTVV.

The CDR3 DNA sequence: TGTGCCAGCAGTGGTCGGACAGGGGGCACGACTGAAGCTTTCTTT. This gives the protein CASSGRTGGTTEAFF. The gene calls are TRBV25-1 and TRBJ1-1, with 11 nucleotides matching TRBD1. CDR3 length equals 15 residues. V lost 4 bases and J lost 5; bases outside the gene matches: 6. Germline V gene data show CDR1 as MGHDK and CDR2 as SYGVNS.

The chain is built from TRBV7-9 and TRBJ1-5; 7 bases map to TRBD1. The CDR3 extends over 13 amino acids. Looked up from germline, CDR1 is SEHNR and CDR2 is FQNEAQ (reference sequence). Unmatched junction bases numbered 6, after V lost 6 bases and J lost 7 bases. CDR3 DNA sequence: TGTGCCAGCAGTTTCACAGGGGACCAGCCCCAGCATTTT. It is translated as CASSFTGDQPQHF. Full variable domain (remainder filled in from reference TRBV7-9 and TRBJ1-5): DTGVSQNPRHKITKRGQNVTFRCDPISEHNRLYWYRQTLGQGPEFLTYFQNEAQLEKSRLLSDRFSAERPKGSFSTLEIQRTEQGDSAMYLCASSFTGDQPQHFGDGTRLSIL.

This clone was observed a handful of times. The chain couples TRBV30 to TRBJ1-1, with 7 bases that match TRBD1. CDR1 and CDR2 from the germline V gene are GTSNPN and SVGIG (reference sequence). The CDR3 is 14 residues long. V shed 3 bases, J shed 3 bases, and the junction held 7 bases outside the gene matches. CDR3: CAWSPQGGYTEAFF. In nucleotides, the CDR3 is TGTGCCTGGAGCCCCCAGGGGGGATACACTGAAGCTTTCTTT.

The CDR3 coding sequence is TGTGCTAGTGGTTTGGTAGAGGGGGCAGACAATCAGCCCCAGCATTTT. This encodes CASGLVEGADNQPQHF. The chain carries TRBV12-5 and TRBJ1-5; 7 bases align to TRBD1. Trimming cost V 0 bases and J 3 bases; bases outside gene matches: 5. Germline values: CDR1 LGHNT, CDR2 FRNRAP. This CDR3 is built from 16 residues. The entire variable domain, with the rest obtained from reference TRBV12-5 and TRBJ1-5, is as follows: DARVTQTPRHKVTEMGQEVTMRCQPILGHNTVFWYRQTMMQGLELLAYFRNRAPLDDSGMPKDRFSAEMPDATLATLKIQPSEPRDSAVYFCASGLVEGADNQPQHFGDGTRLSIL.

The V and J genes are TRBV4-1 and TRBJ2-7; possible D gene TRBD1, 5 bases. V lost 1 base and J 2 bases, leaving 15 bases between the germline ends. CDR1 MGHRA and CDR2 YSYEKL come from the germline V gene. This CDR3 comprises 16 residues. The CDR3 loop reads CASSQAVGAVTYEQYF. The DNA of the CDR3 is TGCGCCAGCAGCCAAGCCGTTGGGGCCGTAACCTACGAGCAGTACTTC.